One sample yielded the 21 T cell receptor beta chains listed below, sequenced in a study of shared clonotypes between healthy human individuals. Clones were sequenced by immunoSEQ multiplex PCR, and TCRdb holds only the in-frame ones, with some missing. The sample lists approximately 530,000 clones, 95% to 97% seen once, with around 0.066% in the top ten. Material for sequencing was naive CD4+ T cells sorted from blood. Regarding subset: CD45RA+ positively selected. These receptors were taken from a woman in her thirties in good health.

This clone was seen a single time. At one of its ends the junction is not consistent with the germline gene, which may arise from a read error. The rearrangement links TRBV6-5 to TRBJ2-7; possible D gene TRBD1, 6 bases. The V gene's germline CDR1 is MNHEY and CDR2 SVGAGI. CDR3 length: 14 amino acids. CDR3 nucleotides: TGTGCCAGCAGTAACTCGATCAGGGGCGACGAGCAGTACTTC. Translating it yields CASSNSIRGDEQYF.

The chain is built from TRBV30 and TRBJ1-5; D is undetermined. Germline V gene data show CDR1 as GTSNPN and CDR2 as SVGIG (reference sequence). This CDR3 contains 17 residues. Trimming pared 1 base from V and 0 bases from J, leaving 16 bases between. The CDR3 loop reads CAWSAARMGNSNQPQHF. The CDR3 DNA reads TGTGCCTGGAGTGCCGCAAGAATGGGCAATAGCAATCAGCCCCAGCATTTT.

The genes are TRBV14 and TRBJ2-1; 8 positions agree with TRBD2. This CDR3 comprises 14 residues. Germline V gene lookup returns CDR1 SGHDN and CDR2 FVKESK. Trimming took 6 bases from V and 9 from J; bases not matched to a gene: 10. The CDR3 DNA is TGTGCCAGCAGTCCGGGACTAGGACCTACTGAGCAGTTCTTC. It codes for CASSPGLGPTEQFF.

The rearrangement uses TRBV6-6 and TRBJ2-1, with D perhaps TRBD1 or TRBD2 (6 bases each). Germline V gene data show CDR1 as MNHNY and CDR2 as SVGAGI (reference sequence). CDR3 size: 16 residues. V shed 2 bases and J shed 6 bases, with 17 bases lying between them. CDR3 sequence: CASSYEFLGGLNEQFF. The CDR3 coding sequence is TGTGCCAGCAGTTACGAATTCTTAGGGGGGCTCAATGAGCAGTTCTTC.

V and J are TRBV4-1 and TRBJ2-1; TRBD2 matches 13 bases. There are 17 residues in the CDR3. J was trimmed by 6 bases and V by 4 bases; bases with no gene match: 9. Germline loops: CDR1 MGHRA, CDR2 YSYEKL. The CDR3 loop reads CASSPRTSGSIANEQFF. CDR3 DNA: TGCGCCAGCAGCCCCCGGACTAGCGGGAGTATCGCCAATGAGCAGTTCTTC.

CDR3 in amino acids: CASSLEGYIEAFF. The CDR3 bases are TGTGCCAGCAGCTTAGAGGGTTATATTGAAGCTTTCTTT. The rearrangement joins TRBV7-9 to TRBJ1-1; no clear D gene. Trimming stripped 1 base from V and 7 bases from J, with 10 bases between. Per the germline V gene, CDR1 is SEHNR and CDR2 is FQNEAQ (reference sequence). The CDR3 sequence is 13 residues long.

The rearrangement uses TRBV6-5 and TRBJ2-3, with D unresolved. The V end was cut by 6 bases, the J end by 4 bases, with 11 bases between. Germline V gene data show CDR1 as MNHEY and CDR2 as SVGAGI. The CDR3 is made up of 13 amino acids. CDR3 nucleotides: TGTGCCAGCAGCCTCCTTGGAGCAGATACGCAGTATTTT. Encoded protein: CASSLLGADTQYF.

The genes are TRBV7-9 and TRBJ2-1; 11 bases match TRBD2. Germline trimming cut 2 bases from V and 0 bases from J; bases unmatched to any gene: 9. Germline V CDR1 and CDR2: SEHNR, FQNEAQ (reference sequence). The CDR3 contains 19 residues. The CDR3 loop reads CASSLFGLAGGSSYNEQFF. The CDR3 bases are TGTGCCAGCAGCTTATTCGGTCTAGCGGGAGGAAGCTCCTACAATGAGCAGTTCTTC.

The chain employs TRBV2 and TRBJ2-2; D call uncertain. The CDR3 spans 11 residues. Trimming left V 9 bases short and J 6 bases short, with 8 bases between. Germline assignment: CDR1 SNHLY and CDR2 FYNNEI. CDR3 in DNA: TGTGCCAGTAGGATAGCCGGGGAGCTGTTTTTT. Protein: CASRIAGELFF.

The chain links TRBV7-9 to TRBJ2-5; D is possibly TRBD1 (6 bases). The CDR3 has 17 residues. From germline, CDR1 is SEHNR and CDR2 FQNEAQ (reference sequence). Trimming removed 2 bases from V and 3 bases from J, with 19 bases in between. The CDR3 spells CASSLRGYREGEETQYF. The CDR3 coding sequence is TGTGCCAGCAGCTTACGGGGATACAGGGAAGGGGAAGAGACCCAGTACTTC.

The CDR3 DNA reads as TGTGCCAGCAGTGAATTGGGGTCCGGCTACACCTTC. Translation gives CASSELGSGYTF. The chain combines TRBV6-1 with TRBJ1-2, with D unclear. CDR1 and CDR2 (germline): MNHNS, SASEGT. V lost 2 bases and J lost 8, with 9 bases in between. The CDR3 totals 12 residues.

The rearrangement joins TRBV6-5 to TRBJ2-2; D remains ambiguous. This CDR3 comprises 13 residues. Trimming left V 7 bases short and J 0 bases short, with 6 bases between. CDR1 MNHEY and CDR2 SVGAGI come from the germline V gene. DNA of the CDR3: TGTGCCAGCAAGGTTCCGAACACCGGGGAGCTGTTTTTT. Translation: CASKVPNTGELFF.

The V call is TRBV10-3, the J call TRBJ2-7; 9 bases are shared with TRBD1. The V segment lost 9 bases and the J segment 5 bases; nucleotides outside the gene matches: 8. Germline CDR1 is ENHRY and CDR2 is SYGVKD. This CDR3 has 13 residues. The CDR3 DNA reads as TGTGCCATTCAGGGACAGGGCGGTCACGAGCAGTACTTC. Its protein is CAIQGQGGHEQYF.

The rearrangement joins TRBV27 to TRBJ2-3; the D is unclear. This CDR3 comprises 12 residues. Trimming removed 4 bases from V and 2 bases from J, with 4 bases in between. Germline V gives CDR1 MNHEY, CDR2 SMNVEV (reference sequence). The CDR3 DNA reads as TGTGCCAGCAGTTCAACCACAGATACGCAGTATTTT. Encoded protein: CASSSTTDTQYF.

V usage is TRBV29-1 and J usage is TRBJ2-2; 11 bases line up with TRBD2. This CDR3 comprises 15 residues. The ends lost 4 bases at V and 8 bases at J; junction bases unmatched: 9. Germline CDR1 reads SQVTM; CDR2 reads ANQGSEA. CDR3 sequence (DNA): TGCAGCGTTGGAACACGACTAGCGGGGCGGGGGGAGCTGTTTTTT. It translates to CSVGTRLAGRGELFF.

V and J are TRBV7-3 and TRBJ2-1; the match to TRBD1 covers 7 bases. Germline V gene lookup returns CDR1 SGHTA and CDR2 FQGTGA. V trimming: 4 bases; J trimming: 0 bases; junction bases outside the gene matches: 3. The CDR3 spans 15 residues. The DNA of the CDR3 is TGTGCCAGCAGCTCGGGACAGAGCTCCTACAATGAGCAGTTCTTC. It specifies CASSSGQSSYNEQFF.

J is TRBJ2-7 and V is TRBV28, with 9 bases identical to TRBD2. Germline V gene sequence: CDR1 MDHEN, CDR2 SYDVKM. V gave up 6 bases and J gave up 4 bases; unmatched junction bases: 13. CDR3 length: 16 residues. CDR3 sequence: CASRMSPVAGDYEQYF. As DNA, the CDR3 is TGTGCCAGCAGGATGAGCCCTGTAGCGGGAGATTACGAGCAGTACTTC.

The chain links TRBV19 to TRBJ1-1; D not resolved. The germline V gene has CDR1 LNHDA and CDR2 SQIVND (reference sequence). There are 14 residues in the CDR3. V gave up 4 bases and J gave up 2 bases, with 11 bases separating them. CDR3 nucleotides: TGTGCCAGTAGTACAAGTGCCCAAAACACTGAAGCTTTCTTT. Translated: CASSTSAQNTEAFF.

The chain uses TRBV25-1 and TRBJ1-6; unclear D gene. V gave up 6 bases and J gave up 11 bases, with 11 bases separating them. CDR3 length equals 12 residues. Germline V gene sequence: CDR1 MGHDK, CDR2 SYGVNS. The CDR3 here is CASSDRIAPLHF. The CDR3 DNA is TGTGCCAGCAGCGACCGTATAGCACCCCTCCACTTT.

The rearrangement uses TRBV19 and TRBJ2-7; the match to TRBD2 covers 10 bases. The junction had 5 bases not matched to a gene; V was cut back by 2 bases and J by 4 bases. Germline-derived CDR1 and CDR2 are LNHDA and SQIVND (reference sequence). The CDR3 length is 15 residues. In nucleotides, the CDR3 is TGTGCCAGTAGTATAATGGCTAGCGGGAGTTACGAGCAGTACTTC. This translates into CASSIMASGSYEQYF. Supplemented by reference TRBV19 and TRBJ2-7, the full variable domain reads DGGITQSPKYLFRKEGQNVTLSCEQNLNHDAMYWYRQDPGQGLRLIYYSQIVNDFQKGDIAEGYSVSREKKESFPLTVTSAQKNPTAFYLCASSIMASGSYEQYFGPGTRLTVT.

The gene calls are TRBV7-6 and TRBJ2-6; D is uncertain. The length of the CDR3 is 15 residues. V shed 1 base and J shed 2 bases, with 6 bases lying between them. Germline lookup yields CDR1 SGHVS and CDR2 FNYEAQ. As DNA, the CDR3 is TGTGCCAGCAGCTTAGACTACACTGGGGCCAACGTCCTGACTTTC. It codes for CASSLDYTGANVLTF.